The TCR beta chain described here comes from a study of cytomegalovirus exposure and HLA in healthy donors. The CDR3 sequence is 15 residues long. Between the trimmed V and J ends, which lost 3 bases and 4 bases, there was a span of 15 bases. Germline V gives CDR1 LNHNV, CDR2 YYDKDF (reference sequence). Vbeta (60) and Jbeta (13) primers were used in the PCR. TCRdb's table, derived via immunoSEQ multiplex PCR, lists solely in-frame clones and lacks some. In the table there are about 150,000 clones, roughly 72% of which are singletons. Sequencing was performed on PBMCs. J is TRBJ2-5 and V is TRBV15; tentatively, D is TRBD2 (7 bases). The receptor was derived from a man between 40 and 49 years old in good health and CMV-seronegative. The CDR3 sequence is CATSRGEGGIETQYF. CDR3 DNA sequence: TGTGCCACCAGCAGGGGGGAGGGGGGGATAGAGACCCAGTACTTC.